Presented here are 10 T cell receptor beta chains from one specimen sequenced in a study of OX40 agonist ivuxolimab in advanced cancers. TCRdb keeps only in-frame clones here, not all; method: immunoSEQ multiplex PCR. Of about 41,000 clones in the sample, 80% were seen once. Sample: CD4+ or CD8+ T cells sorted from blood, taken in a trial of the OX40 agonist ivuxolimab. These receptors came from an adult with an advanced solid tumor such as melanoma, head and neck, liver or kidney cancer.

This chain links TRBV6-6 with TRBJ2-5, with TRBD2 matching over 8 bases. Germline lookup yields CDR1 MNHNY and CDR2 SVGAGI (reference sequence). With V trimmed by 6 bases and J by 4 bases, 4 bases remained unmatched. This CDR3 has 13 amino acids. CDR3 sequence (DNA): TGTGCCAGCAGAGCCGGGAGGGGAGAGACCCAGTACTTC. It specifies CASRAGRGETQYF.

This chain connects TRBV4-3 to TRBJ2-6; tentative D call: TRBD1 (5 bases). Trimming stripped 0 bases from V and 3 bases from J, with 9 bases between. The CDR3 has 16 residues. Germline CDR1 reads LGHNA; CDR2 reads YSLEER. The CDR3 here is CASSQDPGNGANVLTF. The CDR3, as DNA: TGCGCCAGCAGCCAAGATCCAGGGAATGGGGCCAACGTCCTGACTTTC.

The genes are TRBV7-2 and TRBJ1-2; D call uncertain. The CDR3 runs to 13 residues. V lost 0 bases, J lost 2 bases, and 4 bases lay in between. Germline V lookup: CDR1 SGHTA, CDR2 FQGNSA. The CDR3 spells CASSLAGNYGYTF. CDR3 bases: TGTGCCAGCAGCTTAGCGGGGAACTATGGCTACACCTTC.

The rearrangement links TRBV6-6 to TRBJ1-2; a possible D gene is TRBD1 (5 bases). From germline, CDR1 is MNHNY and CDR2 SVGAGI (reference sequence). There are 14 residues in the CDR3. V was trimmed by 7 bases and J by 1 base, leaving 13 bases between them. This CDR3 is CASIPTGVNYGYTF. The CDR3 DNA follows: TGTGCCAGCATCCCAACAGGAGTTAACTATGGCTACACCTTC.

In this sample, this clone turned up once. This chain links TRBV6-5 with TRBJ1-4, with D unresolved. Germline loops: CDR1 MNHEY, CDR2 SVGAGI. The CDR3 extends over 13 amino acids. V lost 7 bases to trimming and J lost 4 bases, with 10 bases between them. The CDR3: CASKADLNEKLFF. Here the CDR3 DNA reads TGTGCCAGCAAAGCCGACCTTAATGAAAAACTGTTTTTT.

This chain connects TRBV11-3 to TRBJ1-5, with a possible D match to TRBD1 (5 bases). From germline, CDR1 is SGHNT and CDR2 YENEEA. V shed 2 bases and J shed 3 bases, with 11 bases lying between them. This CDR3 contains 15 residues. This CDR3 reads CASSLRNRYNQPQHF. For the CDR3, the DNA is TGTGCCAGCAGCTTAAGGAACAGGTACAATCAGCCCCAGCATTTT.

The chain couples TRBV6-6 to TRBJ1-5; D is unresolved. CDR3 length equals 15 residues. V gave up 2 bases and J gave up 2 bases, with 10 bases separating them. Germline assignment: CDR1 MNHNY and CDR2 SVGAGI (reference sequence). In DNA, the CDR3 is TGTGCCAGCAGTTACGGGAACGGAGGCAATCAGCCCCAGCATTTT. The encoded protein is CASSYGNGGNQPQHF.

The V gene is TRBV30, the J gene TRBJ1-1, with 8 bases fitting TRBD1. CDR3 length equals 14 residues. V was clipped by 1 base and J by 2 bases; unmatched bases: 3. CDR1 is GTSNPN, CDR2 SVGIG, per germline (reference sequence). CDR3 loop: CAWSEGQDNTEAFF. In nucleotides, the CDR3 is TGTGCCTGGAGTGAGGGACAGGACAACACTGAAGCTTTCTTT.

This chain links TRBV7-2 with TRBJ2-2; possible D gene TRBD1, 6 bases. Germline CDR1 and CDR2: SGHTA and FQGNSA. The CDR3 runs 16 residues. The germline V and J ends were trimmed by 5 bases and 0 bases, with 13 bases remaining between them. This CDR3 reads CASSARQVTNTGELFF. CDR3 nucleotide sequence: TGTGCCAGCAGCGCCCGACAGGTTACGAACACCGGGGAGCTGTTTTTT.

The count of this clone is one. The rearrangement links TRBV6-4 to TRBJ1-2; 9 nucleotides match TRBD1. The CDR3 consists of 15 residues. Germline CDR1 MRHNA, CDR2 SNTAGT. The J segment lost 2 bases and the V segment lost 6 bases, leaving 7 bases of the junction unmatched. The chain's CDR3 is CASRATGGENYGYTF. The CDR3 region has the DNA TGTGCCAGCAGGGCAACAGGGGGCGAAAACTATGGCTACACCTTC.